The entry that follows covers one TCR beta chain sequence. No antigen is known for it. The V and J ends lost 5 bases and 2 bases respectively, with 21 bases between them. The CDR3 length is 17 residues. Germline CDR1 reads SEHNR; CDR2 reads FQNEAQ (reference sequence). Data came from immunoSEQ multiplex PCR; TCRdb stores just in-frame clones and leaves some out. The sample lists 65,000 to 70,000 clones, around 87% seen once, with about 6% in the top ten. This sample is drawn from a study of OX40 agonist ivuxolimab in advanced cancers. Study overall: Patients received the agonistic anti-OX40 (CD134) antibody ivuxolimab. General study results and limits: On average, CD8+ T cells showed a greater number of expanded clones than CD4+.

The J gene is TRBJ1-2, the V gene TRBV7-9; possibly TRBD1 for D (6 bases). This TCR came from an adult with an advanced solid tumor such as melanoma, head and neck, liver or kidney cancer. This specimen was CD4+ or CD8+ T cells sorted from blood, taken in a trial of the OX40 agonist ivuxolimab. The CDR3 DNA is TGTGCCAGCAGCCCCGAGATGGACAGCCTCGTAAACTATGGCTACACCTTC. Translating it yields CASSPEMDSLVNYGYTF.